Following are 24 T cell receptor beta chains from one sample sequenced in a study of shared clonotypes between healthy human individuals. Positively selected for CCR7, the CD45RO-negative cells used as naive CD8 cells excluded terminally differentiated effector memory CD45RA+ cells. TCRdb keeps only in-frame clones here, not all; method: immunoSEQ multiplex PCR. The sample shows approximately 2,200,000 clones, 85% to 95% of them seen only once. The sequencing sample was made of naive CD8+ T cells from PBMCs. The receptors derive from a man younger than 35 in good health. Some clones in this sample may be carry-over from other donors' samples.

The rearrangement joins TRBV28 to TRBJ1-1, with D perhaps TRBD1 (5 bases). V lost 5 bases, J lost 5 bases, and 15 bases lay in between. Germline CDR1 and CDR2: MDHEN and SYDVKM. The CDR3 sequence is 14 residues long. The CDR3 spells CASSAGGETTEAFF. Written as DNA, the CDR3 is TGTGCCAGCAGTGCGGGGGGGGAGACTACTGAAGCTTTCTTT.

The chain couples TRBV28 to TRBJ2-1; possible D gene TRBD2, 6 bases. V was clipped by 4 bases and J by 4 bases, with 17 bases between them. The CDR3 consists of 16 residues. Looked up from germline, CDR1 is MDHEN and CDR2 is SYDVKM. CDR3: CASSYGSPFGYNEQFF. Here the CDR3 DNA reads TGTGCCAGCAGTTACGGGAGCCCATTCGGTTACAATGAGCAGTTCTTC.

This chain links TRBV5-8 with TRBJ1-5; 9 bases map to TRBD1. The length of the CDR3 is 15 residues. Trimming removed 0 bases from V and 6 bases from J; junction bases left unmatched: 4. From germline, CDR1 is SGHTS and CDR2 YDEGEE. This CDR3 is CASSLGGQGFQPQHF. DNA of the CDR3: TGTGCCAGCAGCTTGGGGGGACAGGGTTTTCAGCCCCAGCATTTT.

V usage is TRBV27 and J usage is TRBJ2-7, with unresolved D. In germline, CDR1 is MNHEY, CDR2 SMNVEV (reference sequence). Trimming pared 3 bases from V and 4 bases from J, leaving 10 bases between. This CDR3 is built from 13 residues. The CDR3 DNA sequence: TGTGCCAGCAGTTTTGGCCCCGAATACGAGCAGTACTTC. Protein sequence: CASSFGPEYEQYF.

This chain connects TRBV5-4 to TRBJ2-5; TRBD2 aligns across 11 bases. V dropped 4 bases and J dropped 4; count of bases not matched to a gene: 6. Germline V gene data show CDR1 as SGHNT and CDR2 as YYREEE (reference sequence). This CDR3 is built from 15 residues. The DNA of the CDR3 is TGTGCCAGCAGCCCGGGACTAGCGGTGGGAGAGACCCAGTACTTC. Amino acids: CASSPGLAVGETQYF.

V gene TRBV6-5 combines with J gene TRBJ2-7, with D perhaps TRBD1 (5 bases). The ends were cut back, 0 bases at V and 5 bases at J, with 11 bases in the middle. The CDR3 runs to 14 residues. The germline CDR1 and CDR2 sequences are MNHEY and SVGAGI. CDR3 nucleotide sequence: TGTGCCAGCAGTTACTCGGGCAGGGTTAACGAGCAGTACTTC. Translated: CASSYSGRVNEQYF.

The rearrangement uses TRBV27 and TRBJ2-7, with a tentative D call TRBD2 (5 bases). The CDR3 sequence is 15 residues long. V lost 6 bases and J 6 bases, leaving 21 bases between the germline ends. The germline gives CDR1 MNHEY, CDR2 SMNVEV (reference sequence). The CDR3 here is CASSHIASLGAEQYF. The CDR3 region has the DNA TGTGCCAGCAGCCATATAGCGAGTCTGGGTGCCGAGCAGTACTTC.

The chain couples TRBV11-2 to TRBJ2-3; a weak D match, TRBD2 (5 bases). Deletions cut 7 bases from V and 0 bases from J, with 20 bases between. Germline CDR1 SGHAT, CDR2 FQNNGV. The CDR3 spans 17 residues. CDR3 in amino acids: CASTQGGVRGSTDTQYF. For the CDR3, the DNA is TGTGCCAGCACGCAAGGAGGTGTTCGTGGGAGCACAGATACGCAGTATTTT.

The chain combines TRBV14 with TRBJ2-7, with 7 bases identical to TRBD1. The CDR3 is 16 residues long. After removal of 0 bases from V and 3 bases from J, the junction contained 8 bases not matched to a gene. Germline V lookup: CDR1 SGHDN, CDR2 FVKESK. CDR3: CASSQDKATGNYEQYF. CDR3 DNA sequence: TGTGCCAGCAGCCAAGATAAGGCGACAGGGAACTACGAGCAGTACTTC.

This clone was seen once. V usage is TRBV28 and J usage is TRBJ2-7; the match to TRBD1 covers 8 bases. Losses at the gene ends were 5 bases for V and 4 bases for J; bases not matched to a gene: 10. The CDR3 length is 15 residues. Germline CDR1 is MDHEN and CDR2 is SYDVKM. The CDR3 DNA follows: TGTGCCAGCAGTCTATCCGGGACAGGTAAATACGAGCAGTACTTC. Residues: CASSLSGTGKYEQYF.

This chain links TRBV9 with TRBJ2-5, with 8 bases aligning to TRBD2. In germline, CDR1 is SGDLS, CDR2 YYNGEE. V lost 4 bases, J lost 1 base, and 12 bases stayed unmatched. The CDR3 contains 17 residues. For the CDR3, the DNA is TGTGCCAGCAGCCCACCCTTAAGCGGGAGTGTCCAAGAGACCCAGTACTTC. Translation: CASSPPLSGSVQETQYF.

This clone was counted once. The chain recombines TRBV14 with TRBJ1-4, with 7 bases identical to TRBD1. The CDR3 is made up of 15 amino acids. The V segment lost 5 bases and the J segment 8 bases; nucleotides outside the gene matches: 11. In germline, CDR1 is SGHDN, CDR2 FVKESK. The DNA of the CDR3 is TGTGCCAGCAGCGAGCGACAGGGCAGGGGCGAAAAACTGTTTTTT. Its translation: CASSERQGRGEKLFF. The full variable domain, with the rest looked up from reference TRBV14 and TRBJ1-4, is EAGVTQFPSHSVIEKGQTVTLRCDPISGHDNLYWYRRVMGKEIKFLLHFVKESKQDESGMPNNRFLAERTGGTYSTLKVQPAELEDSGVYFCASSERQGRGEKLFFGSGTQLSVL.

Only a few counts were recorded for this clone. The same CDR3 is also encoded by other DNA sequences in this sample. V is TRBV19 and J is TRBJ2-7; 7 nucleotides agree with TRBD1. Germline V lookup: CDR1 LNHDA, CDR2 SQIVND (reference sequence). CDR3 length: 13 amino acids. Losses at the gene ends were 3 bases for V and 2 bases for J; bases not matched to a gene: 1. DNA of the CDR3: TGTGCCAGTAGTATCGGGACAGCCTACGAGCAGTACTTC. Translated: CASSIGTAYEQYF.

The CDR3 sequence is CASSLRGRYYEQYF. In DNA form, the CDR3 reads TGTGCCAGCAGTTTACGAGGGAGGTACTACGAGCAGTACTTC. The chain uses TRBV28 and TRBJ2-7, with D possibly matching TRBD2 (6 bases). Germline V lookup: CDR1 MDHEN, CDR2 SYDVKM. The CDR3 is 14 residues long. V gave up 2 bases and J gave up 3 bases, with 11 bases separating them.

The genes are TRBV4-1 and TRBJ1-4, with TRBD1 as a possible D gene (5 bases). Germline CDR1 reads MGHRA; CDR2 reads YSYEKL. The CDR3 is 14 residues long. The germline V and J ends were trimmed by 1 base and 11 bases, with 14 bases remaining between them. In DNA form, the CDR3 reads TGCGCCAGCAGCCAAGGCTTACGGGACCGTAAACTGTTTTTT. This translates into CASSQGLRDRKLFF.

This clone was seen just once. Other DNA sequences in the same sample also yield this CDR3. The genes are TRBV27 and TRBJ1-1; TRBD1 matches 7 bases. V was pared by 0 bases and J by 4 bases, with 5 bases of the junction left unmatched. Germline V lookup: CDR1 MNHEY, CDR2 SMNVEV (reference sequence). The CDR3 has 15 residues. CDR3 protein: CASSLSRTGATEAFF. In DNA, the CDR3 is TGTGCCAGCAGTTTATCTCGAACAGGGGCCACTGAAGCTTTCTTT.

The V gene is TRBV16, the J gene TRBJ2-1; TRBD1 might be the D (5 bases). In germline, CDR1 is KGHSY, CDR2 FQNENV. Trimming removed 4 bases from V and 4 bases from J, with 8 bases in between. The CDR3 sequence is 13 residues long. The CDR3 here is CASSPDRYNEQFF. CDR3 DNA sequence: TGTGCCAGCAGCCCCGACAGATACAATGAGCAGTTCTTC.

There are a few counts of this clone. The chain joins TRBV27 to TRBJ2-1; D is possibly TRBD2 (5 bases). The germline V gene has CDR1 MNHEY and CDR2 SMNVEV (reference sequence). The ends were cut back, 1 base at V and 8 bases at J, with 12 bases in the middle. The CDR3 has 14 residues. The CDR3 loop reads CASSLWRQSDEQFF. The CDR3 nucleotides read TGTGCCAGCAGTTTATGGAGGCAGTCTGATGAGCAGTTCTTC.

This chain links TRBV2 with TRBJ1-4; D call uncertain. This CDR3 has 16 residues. Per the germline V gene, CDR1 is SNHLY and CDR2 is FYNNEI. Trimming removed 3 bases from V and 4 bases from J, with 15 bases in between. The CDR3 sequence is CASSDVRRSNNEKLFF. The CDR3 region has the DNA TGTGCCAGCAGTGACGTCAGGAGGTCGAATAATGAAAAACTGTTTTTT. The variable domain in full, completed from reference TRBV2 and TRBJ1-4, reads EPEVTQTPSHQVTQMGQEVILRCVPISNHLYFYWYRQILGQKVEFLVSFYNNEISEKSEIFDDQFSVERPDGSNFTLKIRSTKLEDSAMYFCASSDVRRSNNEKLFFGSGTQLSVL.

The chain combines TRBV7-3 with TRBJ2-4; tentative D call: TRBD1 (5 bases). CDR1 SGHTA and CDR2 FQGTGA come from the germline V gene. The CDR3 has 13 residues. Trimming removed 5 bases from V and 12 bases from J, with 17 bases in between. CDR3 coding DNA: TGTGCCAGCAGCCCAACCGCCGGCGACAGTCAGTACTTC. As protein: CASSPTAGDSQYF.

V is TRBV11-2 and J is TRBJ2-7, with D unclear. Germline V gene lookup returns CDR1 SGHAT and CDR2 FQNNGV. Trimming took off 8 bases at V and 3 bases at J, with 20 bases between the two ends. CDR3 length: 15 amino acids. Written as DNA, the CDR3 is TGTGCCAGCCGGGCCCTGGCCTCCCCGCACTACGAGCAGTACTTC. Translating it yields CASRALASPHYEQYF.

J is TRBJ1-2 and V is TRBV5-6; 8 bases line up with TRBD1. The CDR3 has 16 amino acids. V shed 2 bases, J shed 4 bases, and the junction held 10 bases outside the gene matches. Looked up from germline, CDR1 is SGHDT and CDR2 is YYEEEE. The CDR3 coding sequence is TGTGCCAGCAGCTTTAGCCCAACAGGACAGGGCTATGGCTACACCTTC. Encoded protein: CASSFSPTGQGYGYTF.

Only one count was recorded for this clone. V and J are TRBV4-3 and TRBJ1-5; 8 nucleotides align to TRBD1. V shed 1 base and J 0 bases; nucleotides not matched to a gene: 5. CDR1 is LGHNA, CDR2 YSLEER, per germline. The CDR3 loop spans 17 amino acids. DNA for the CDR3: TGCGCCAGCAGCCAAGGGACAGGGACCTATAGCAATCAGCCCCAGCATTTT. Translation gives CASSQGTGTYSNQPQHF.

J is TRBJ2-7 and V is TRBV2; D may be TRBD2 (5 bases). V lost 8 bases, J lost 5 bases, and 22 bases lay in between. Germline loops: CDR1 SNHLY, CDR2 FYNNEI. CDR3 length: 15 residues. The DNA for the CDR3 is TGTGCCAGCGGAGGACTTGGGTTTGAGATCAACGAGCAGTACTTC. This codes for CASGGLGFEINEQYF.